The clone carrying this T cell receptor (beta chain) was seen a single time. The PCR ran on 60 Vbeta and 13 Jbeta primers. Sequencing was performed with immunoSEQ multiplex PCR; in TCRdb, only in-frame clones are kept and a portion is missing. The data contain under 250,000 clones, around 73% of them singletons. This specimen belongs to a study of cytomegalovirus exposure and HLA in healthy donors. Sequenced: PBMCs. This sequence was found in a woman in her thirties in good health and CMV-seronegative.

CDR3 bases: TGTGCCAGCAGCCAAGAAAGGGGCGGGAGTATCTACGAGCAGTACTTC. Its protein is CASSQERGGSIYEQYF. The chain couples TRBV4-2 to TRBJ2-7; 7 nucleotides agree with TRBD2. Germline V gene sequence: CDR1 LGHNA, CDR2 YNFKEQ. The CDR3 has 16 residues. Trimming took 0 bases from V and 3 from J; bases not matched to a gene: 8.